The 28 T cell receptor beta chains presented below share a single source sample, sequenced in a study of blood T cells in healthy people across ages. The second PCR ran roughly 6 to 11 cycles with a sample-barcoded 5' primer and J-beta primers. One entry per CDR3 protein, called by TCRdb with MiXCR from the 5' RACE reads. The sample lists hundreds of thousands of distinct CDR3 sequences, 20% to 25% occurring once. This sample also belongs to another study, concerning T cells of mothers and their children.

The source material was blood. These receptors came from a boy between 10 and 17 years old in good health.

The chain joins TRBV3-1 to TRBJ1-2; 7 nucleotides line up with TRBD1. CDR3 length: 16 amino acids. With V trimmed by 3 bases and J by 2 bases, 9 bases remained unmatched. Germline V gene data show CDR1 as LGHDT and CDR2 as YNNKEL (reference sequence). The CDR3 DNA follows: TGTGCCAGCAGCCAGACTGACAGGGTGGTAAACTATGGCTACACCTTC. Translated: CASSQTDRVVNYGYTF.

This clonotype came up once. The chain has TRBV25-1 and TRBJ2-3, with unresolved D. This CDR3 contains 15 residues. Trimming took 1 base from V and 5 from J, leaving 13 bases between them. The germline V gene encodes CDR1 MGHDK and CDR2 SYGVNS. The CDR3 region is CASSELFGNGDTQYF. The CDR3 region has the DNA TGTGCCAGCAGTGAATTGTTTGGAAACGGAGATACGCAGTATTTT.

This clonotype has only a few counts. The chain joins TRBV5-1 to TRBJ2-7, with 7 bases that match TRBD1. V lost 4 bases to trimming and J lost 5 bases; unmatched junction nucleotides: 12. Germline CDR1 reads SGHRS; CDR2 reads YFSETQ. The CDR3 runs to 15 residues. CDR3 DNA sequence: TGCGCCAGCAGCAAGACGGACAGGCGTAGGGACGAGCAGTACTTC. This codes for CASSKTDRRRDEQYF.

This clonotype was found a few times. The rearrangement links TRBV6-5 to TRBJ2-5; the D call may be TRBD1 or TRBD2 (6 bases each). The end of the DNA aligns better with TRBJ2-7, so the J call may be wrong. The CDR3 sequence is 13 residues long. Germline V gene lookup returns CDR1 MNHEY and CDR2 SVGAGI. For the CDR3, the DNA is TGTGCCAGCTCCCCAAGAGGGGGGAGCGAGCAGTACTTC. This encodes CASSPRGGSEQYF.

This clonotype turned up a few times. The chain recombines TRBV29-1 with TRBJ2-1; either TRBD1 or TRBD2 may fit D (6 bases each). The germline CDR1 and CDR2 sequences are SQVTM and ANQGSEA. V lost 8 bases and J 8 bases, leaving 19 bases between the germline ends. The CDR3 loop spans 13 amino acids. The CDR3 loop reads CSSRRGEFDEQFF. DNA of the CDR3: TGCAGCAGTAGAAGGGGGGAGTTTGATGAGCAGTTCTTC.

This clonotype came up a few times. The V gene is TRBV7-3, the J gene TRBJ2-5; TRBD2 agrees at 11 bases. The last part of the DNA fits TRBJ2-1 better; the J call may be wrong. The germline V gene has CDR1 SGHTA and CDR2 FQGTGA. This CDR3 has 15 amino acids. The chain's CDR3 is CASSSQGTSGAEQFF. For the CDR3, the DNA is TGTGCCAGCAGCTCTCAAGGGACTAGCGGAGCTGAGCAGTTCTTC.

The chain recombines TRBV29-1 with TRBJ2-3; 13 nucleotides agree with TRBD2. The CDR3 is made up of 20 amino acids. In germline, CDR1 is SQVTM, CDR2 ANQGSEA. V trimming: 2 bases; J trimming: 0 bases; junction bases outside the gene matches: 14. As DNA, the CDR3 is TGCAGCGTTGAACAGGTTTTCGAGACTAGCGGGAGGTCTAGCACAGATACGCAGTATTTT. Its translation: CSVEQVFETSGRSSTDTQYF.

This clonotype turned up a few times. The chain combines TRBV12-3 or TRBV12-4 with TRBJ2-2, with 14 bases matching TRBD2. V trimming: 1 base; J trimming: 4 bases; junction bases outside the gene matches: 2. This CDR3 is 17 amino acids long. The CDR3 loop reads CASSLDGLAGGTGELFF. The CDR3, as DNA: TGTGCCAGCAGTTTAGATGGACTAGCGGGAGGCACCGGGGAGCTGTTTTTT.

The gene calls are TRBV12-3 or TRBV12-4 and TRBJ2-7; 9 bases match TRBD1. The CDR3 spans 14 residues. The J segment lost 6 bases and the V segment lost 6 bases, leaving 9 bases of the junction unmatched. The CDR3 nucleotides read TGTGCCAGCAGAGAGCCGGGACAGGGAAGCGAGCAGTACTTC. Translated: CASREPGQGSEQYF.

This clonotype was counted a few times. The rearrangement links TRBV29-1 to TRBJ2-1, with D unclear. Between the trimmed V and J ends, which lost 0 bases and 7 bases, there was a span of 13 bases. Germline CDR1 is SQVTM and CDR2 is ANQGSEA. The CDR3 covers 14 residues. CDR3 nucleotides: TGCAGCGTTGAAGAGTCCAGGAACTTAAATGAGCAGTTCTTC. The encoded protein is CSVEESRNLNEQFF.

V usage is TRBV9 and J usage is TRBJ2-7; 8 bases line up with TRBD1. Germline values: CDR1 SGDLS, CDR2 YYNGEE. The CDR3 is 14 amino acids. V was clipped by 0 bases and J by 3 bases; unmatched bases: 2. CDR3 sequence: CASSVVGTGYEQYF. CDR3 bases: TGTGCCAGCAGCGTAGTCGGGACAGGCTACGAGCAGTACTTC.

This chain uses TRBV12-3 or TRBV12-4 with TRBJ2-2, with 7 bases aligning to TRBD2. With V trimmed by 5 bases and J by 7 bases, 7 bases remained unmatched. This CDR3 spans 14 amino acids. CDR3 sequence reads: CASSLPGGGGELFF. For the CDR3, the DNA is TGTGCCAGCAGTCTCCCGGGGGGAGGCGGGGAGCTGTTTTTT.

The chain has TRBV25-1 and TRBJ1-2; 9 positions agree with TRBD1. The trim removed 3 bases at V and 6 bases at J, leaving 8 bases unmatched. The CDR3 length is 15 residues. Germline-derived CDR1 and CDR2 are MGHDK and SYGVNS. The CDR3 coding sequence is TGTGCCAGCAGTGACTTATCACAGGGGGCACATGGCTACACCTTC. Translated, it gives CASSDLSQGAHGYTF.

This clonotype has a handful of counts. V gene TRBV20-1 combines with J gene TRBJ2-5, with TRBD2 matching over 14 bases. TRBJ2-7 matches the DNA end more closely, so the J call is doubtful. Germline CDR1 reads DFQATT; CDR2 reads SNEGSKA (reference sequence). This CDR3 is built from 15 residues. The CDR3 here is CSAAPGTSGSHEQYF. The CDR3 DNA reads TGCAGTGCTGCCCCCGGGACTAGCGGGAGTCACGAGCAGTACTTC.

V gene TRBV9 combines with J gene TRBJ2-5, with TRBD1 as a possible D gene (6 bases). Germline CDR1 SGDLS, CDR2 YYNGEE. The CDR3 is made up of 14 amino acids. Trimming pared 0 bases from V and 2 bases from J, leaving 8 bases between. The CDR3 here is CASSVGGQQETQYF. As DNA, the CDR3 is TGTGCCAGCAGCGTAGGGGGGCAGCAAGAGACCCAGTACTTC.

This clonotype was counted a single time. This chain uses TRBV7-9 with TRBJ2-1; D perhaps matches TRBD1 (6 bases). Trimming left V 4 bases short and J 9 bases short, with 13 bases between. Germline-derived CDR1 and CDR2 are SEHNR and FQNEAQ (reference sequence). This CDR3 has 13 residues. CDR3: CASSSYRASEQFF. The CDR3 coding sequence is TGTGCCAGCAGCTCATACAGGGCCTCTGAGCAGTTCTTC.

This clonotype was counted between two and nine times. The chain uses TRBV28 and TRBJ1-6; D perhaps matches TRBD1 (5 bases). Trimming took 3 bases from V and 8 from J, leaving 17 bases between them. The CDR3 extends over 16 amino acids. CDR1 and CDR2 from the germline V gene are MDHEN and SYDVKM. The CDR3 spells CASSFAGLVMHSPLHF. The CDR3 nucleotides read TGTGCCAGCAGTTTCGCAGGGTTGGTTATGCATTCACCCCTCCACTTT.

CDR3 amino acids: CASSLQGSNSYNEQFF. The CDR3 DNA reads TGCGCCAGCAGCTTGCAGGGCAGCAACTCCTACAATGAGCAGTTCTTC. The gene calls are TRBV5-1 and TRBJ2-1; the D gene is possibly TRBD1 (5 bases). The CDR3 sequence is 16 residues long. CDR1 is SGHRS and CDR2 is YFSETQ in the germline V gene. Trimming left V 1 base short and J 0 bases short, with 11 bases between.

This chain connects TRBV27 to TRBJ2-6; no clear D gene. V was clipped by 5 bases and J by 5 bases, with 7 bases between them. Germline CDR1 MNHEY, CDR2 SMNVEV (reference sequence). CDR3 length equals 13 residues. The CDR3 region has the DNA TGTGCCAGCAGTCCTTACCGGGCCAACGTCCTGACTTTC. The encoded protein is CASSPYRANVLTF. The full variable domain, in which reference TRBV27 and TRBJ2-6 provide the parts outside the CDR3, is EAQVTQNPRYLITVTGKKLTVTCSQNMNHEYMSWYRQDPGLGLRQIYYSMNVEVTDKGDVPEGYKVSRKEKRNFPLILESPSPNQTSLYFCASSPYRANVLTFGAGSRLTVL.

Worth noting for this clonotype: Just one base apart from a much larger clone, this may be a read error. V and J are TRBV6-2 or TRBV6-3 and TRBJ1-1; D possibly corresponds to TRBD1 (5 bases). Germline V gives CDR1 MNHEY, CDR2 SVGEGT. The CDR3 sequence is 12 residues long. The V gene lost 6 bases and the J gene lost 2 bases, with 7 bases spanning the gap. CDR3 sequence (DNA): TGTGCCAGCAGGGACATCAACACTGAAGCTTTCTTT. This codes for CASRDINTEAFF.

The genes are TRBV19 and TRBJ1-1, with D unclear. V dropped 3 bases and J dropped 8 bases, with 16 bases sitting between them. Germline V gene data show CDR1 as LNHDA and CDR2 as SQIVND (reference sequence). This CDR3 is 14 amino acids long. The CDR3 sequence is CASSILPEGREAFF. CDR3 sequence (DNA): TGTGCCAGTAGTATCTTGCCCGAGGGTCGGGAAGCTTTCTTT.

This chain links TRBV20-1 with TRBJ2-7; D is uncertain. V was pared by 0 bases and J by 7 bases, with 22 bases between. The germline V gene encodes CDR1 DFQATT and CDR2 SNEGSKA (reference sequence). The CDR3 is 16 amino acids. The CDR3 region is CSARDPDPSPVGEQYF. The CDR3 region has the DNA TGCAGTGCTAGAGACCCAGACCCGTCACCCGTCGGGGAGCAGTACTTC.

This sequence joins TRBV28 and TRBJ2-2; 10 nucleotides agree with TRBD2. Germline CDR1 MDHEN, CDR2 SYDVKM. The CDR3 extends over 14 amino acids. V gave up 7 bases and J gave up 5 bases; unmatched junction bases: 4. CDR3 amino acids: CASKLAGRTGELFF. The DNA for the CDR3 is TGTGCCAGCAAACTAGCGGGACGAACCGGGGAGCTGTTTTTT.

This clonotype has only a few counts. The chain combines TRBV29-1 with TRBJ2-5, with 9 bases aligning to TRBD1. Gene TRBJ2-7 matches the end of the DNA better, so the J call may be wrong. The germline gives CDR1 SQVTM, CDR2 ANQGSEA. The length of the CDR3 is 14 residues. This chain's CDR3 is CSVEPGQGIYEQYF. The CDR3 DNA sequence: TGCAGCGTCGAACCGGGACAGGGAATTTACGAGCAGTACTTC.

This clonotype was seen many times. The chain has TRBV10-3 and TRBJ2-5; D ambiguous. Trimming shortened V by 1 base and J by 5 bases, and 5 bases separated the two germline ends. The germline V gene has CDR1 ENHRY and CDR2 SYGVKD. The CDR3 has 12 amino acids. CDR3: CAISELGETQYF. CDR3 coding DNA: TGTGCCATCAGTGAGTTAGGGGAGACCCAGTACTTC.

This clonotype was detected a few times. This chain joins TRBV19 and TRBJ1-5, with D maybe TRBD1 (5 bases). From germline, CDR1 is LNHDA and CDR2 SQIVND (reference sequence). V dropped 8 bases and J dropped 1 base, with 24 bases sitting between them. The CDR3 sequence is 18 residues long. For the CDR3, the DNA is TGTGCCAGTGGTTCTAAGTCGGGGGGGAAGAGGAGCAATCAGCCCCAGCATTTT. As protein: CASGSKSGGKRSNQPQHF. The full variable domain, with the rest looked up from reference TRBV19 and TRBJ1-5, is DGGITQSPKYLFRKEGQNVTLSCEQNLNHDAMYWYRQDPGQGLRLIYYSQIVNDFQKGDIAEGYSVSREKKESFPLTVTSAQKNPTAFYLCASGSKSGGKRSNQPQHFGDGTRLSIL.

This clonotype occurred a few times. The V call is TRBV19, the J call TRBJ1-6, with TRBD1 identical over 9 bases. The CDR3 has 17 amino acids. The V and J ends lost 4 bases and 7 bases, in that order; junction bases with no gene match: 11. Germline CDR1 is LNHDA and CDR2 is SQIVND (reference sequence). The CDR3 DNA reads as TGTGCCAGTAGTAACTATTGGGACAGGGAGGAGAATTCACCCCTCCACTTT. Amino acids: CASSNYWDREENSPLHF.

V and J are TRBV25-1 and TRBJ2-2; 7 bases line up with TRBD1. This CDR3 is built from 16 residues. Trimming at V came to 3 bases and at J to 5 bases, leaving 9 bases not matched to a gene. In germline, CDR1 is MGHDK, CDR2 SYGVNS. CDR3 amino acids: CASSEVKGASTGELFF. In DNA form, the CDR3 reads TGTGCCAGCAGTGAGGTGAAGGGGGCGAGTACCGGGGAGCTGTTTTTT.